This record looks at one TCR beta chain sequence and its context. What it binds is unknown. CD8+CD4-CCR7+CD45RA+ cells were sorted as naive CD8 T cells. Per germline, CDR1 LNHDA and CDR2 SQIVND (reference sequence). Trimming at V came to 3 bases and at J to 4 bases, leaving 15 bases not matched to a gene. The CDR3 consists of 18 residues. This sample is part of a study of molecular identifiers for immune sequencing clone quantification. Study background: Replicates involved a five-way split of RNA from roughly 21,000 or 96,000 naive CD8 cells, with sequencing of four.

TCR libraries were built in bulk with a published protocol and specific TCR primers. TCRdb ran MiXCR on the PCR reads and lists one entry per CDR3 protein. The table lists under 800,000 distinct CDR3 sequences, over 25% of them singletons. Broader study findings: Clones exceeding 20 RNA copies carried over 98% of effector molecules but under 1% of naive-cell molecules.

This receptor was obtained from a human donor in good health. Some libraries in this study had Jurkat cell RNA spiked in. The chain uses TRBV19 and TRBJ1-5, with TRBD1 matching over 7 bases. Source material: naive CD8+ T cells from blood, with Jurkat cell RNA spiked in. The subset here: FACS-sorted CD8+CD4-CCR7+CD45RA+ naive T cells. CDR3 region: CASSIRKGAPLWNQPQHF. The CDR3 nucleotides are TGTGCCAGTAGTATTCGGAAGGGGGCTCCTCTATGGAATCAGCCCCAGCATTTT.